A selection of T cell receptor beta chains follows, all from one sample in a study of blood T cell repertoires in COVID-19. Assay: immunoSEQ multiplex PCR; the TCRdb copy retains only in-frame clones and omits some. The table shows 200,000 to 300,000 clones, with nearly 95% occurring only once. Specimen: peripheral blood. The receptor set was obtained from a young man with COVID-19, enrolled during active disease. Each CDR3 is given with its conserved first and last residue. A D gene is named only where the DNA matches it firmly. The size of a clone is reported for some rows only, either as once, few or many, or as a class for expanded clones.

NA TRBJ2-7 14 NA TRBV23-1 CASSQSNTSYEQYF TGCGCCAGCAGTCAATCGAACACTAGCTACGAGCAGTACTTC
NA TRBJ2-5 18 TRBD2 TRBV27 CASSSLGLAGLREETQYF TGTGCCAGCAGTTCCCTCGGACTAGCGGGCCTTCGGGAAGAGACCCAGTACTTC
NA TRBJ1-4 16 NA TRBV6-5 CASSYSREGHGEKLFF TGTGCCAGCAGTTACTCGAGGGAGGGACATGGTGAAAAACTGTTTTTT
few TRBJ1-2 20 TRBD1 TRBV5-4 CASSRRTGDVPGKANYGYTF TGTGCCAGCAGCCGGCGGACAGGAGATGTACCTGGGAAGGCTAACTATGGCTACACCTTC
NA TRBJ2-3 16 NA TRBV6-1 CASSETNTGWTDTQYF TGTGCCAGCAGTGAGACGAATACAGGGTGGACAGATACGCAGTATTTT
once TRBJ2-7 14 NA TRBV7-9 CASDHGTLTYEQYF TGTGCCAGCGACCACGGGACACTGACCTACGAGCAGTACTTC
NA TRBJ1-1 14 NA TRBV19 CASRDIQGVSEAFF TGTGCCAGTAGGGATATACAGGGAGTCAGTGAAGCTTTCTTT
NA TRBJ2-5 12 NA TRBV25-1 CASMGVGETQYF TGTGCCAGCATGGGAGTAGGGGAGACCCAGTACTTC
NA TRBJ1-6 14 TRBD1 TRBV18 CASSPGQGASPLHF TGTGCCAGCTCGCCGGGACAGGGCGCTTCACCCCTCCACTTT
NA TRBJ1-6 18 NA TRBV19 CASSIRPSGAGEGSPLHF TGTGCCAGTAGTATCCGACCTTCTGGAGCAGGGGAGGGTTCACCCCTCCACTTT
NA TRBJ1-2 14 NA TRBV5-1 CASSLGQGSGGYTF TGCGCCAGCAGCTTGGGGCAGGGGAGTGGCGGCTACACCTTC
NA TRBJ2-1 14 NA TRBV18 CASSPGASYNEQFF TGTGCCAGCTCACCGGGGGCCTCCTACAATGAGCAGTTCTTC
NA TRBJ2-5 13 NA TRBV12-5 CASGGVGRETQYF TGTGCTAGTGGGGGAGTCGGCAGGGAGACCCAGTACTTC
NA TRBJ1-6 13 NA TRBV3-1/TRBV3-2 CASSQDYYSPLHF TGTGCCAGCAGCCAAGATTATTATTCACCCCTCCACTTT
NA TRBJ2-1 16 TRBD2 TRBV3-1/TRBV3-2 CASSQVLAGGSNEQFF TGTGCCAGCAGCCAAGTGTTAGCGGGGGGCTCCAATGAGCAGTTCTTC
NA TRBJ1-1 13 TRBD1 TRBV6-1 CASSEGQGTEAFF TGTGCCAGCAGTGAGGGACAGGGTACTGAAGCTTTCTTT
NA TRBJ2-3 18 TRBD2 TRBV7-7 CASSLEVAGGPVRDTQYF TGTGCCAGCAGCTTAGAGGTAGCGGGGGGGCCCGTGAGAGATACGCAGTATTTT
NA TRBJ2-5 16 NA TRBV7-9 CASSPRWVRGLETQYF TGTGCCAGCAGCCCCCGTTGGGTCAGGGGCCTGGAGACCCAGTACTTC
once TRBJ2-1 15 TRBD1 TRBV6-6 CASSNNRGFGNEQFF TGTGCCAGCAGCAATAACAGGGGGTTTGGGAATGAGCAGTTCTTC
NA TRBJ2-7 14 NA TRBV7-6 CASSLGTYTYEQYF TGTGCCAGCAGCTTAGGGACTTATACCTACGAGCAGTACTTC
NA TRBJ1-1 12 NA TRBV19 CASATLKTEAFF TGTGCCAGCGCAACCCTAAAAACTGAAGCTTTCTTT
NA TRBJ2-5 14 TRBD1 TRBV7-9 CASSPGQGEQTQYF TGTGCCAGCAGCCCGGGACAGGGCGAACAGACCCAGTACTTC
NA TRBJ2-7 15 TRBD1 TRBV5-4 CASSFWGQLSYEQYF TGTGCCAGCAGCTTTTGGGGACAGCTGTCCTACGAGCAGTACTTC
NA TRBJ2-1 17 TRBD1 TRBV7-2 CASRRVTGTGGLDEQFF TGTGCCAGCAGAAGGGTGACCGGGACAGGGGGCTTGGATGAGCAGTTCTTC
NA TRBJ2-7 16 TRBD1 TRBV6-2/TRBV6-3 CASSTSWTGLTYEQYF TGTGCCAGCAGCACCTCCTGGACAGGGTTGACCTACGAGCAGTACTTC
NA TRBJ1-2 13 TRBD1 TRBV27 CAAKRDRHTGYTF TGTGCCGCTAAACGGGACAGACATACCGGCTACACCTTC
NA TRBJ1-1 13 NA TRBV5-1 CASSLAGDTEAFF TGCGCCAGCAGCTTGGCAGGCGACACTGAAGCTTTCTTT
NA TRBJ2-2 15 NA TRBV6-1 CASSEGGLHTGELFF TGTGCCAGCAGTGAGGGGGGACTCCACACCGGGGAGCTGTTTTTT
NA TRBJ1-2 16 NA TRBV5-1 CASSTDIAGHDYGYTF TGCGCCAGCAGCACGGACATAGCGGGGCATGACTATGGCTACACCTTC
NA TRBJ1-5 15 TRBD1 TRBV19 CASSIDGQGYQPQHF TGTGCCAGTAGTATAGACGGACAGGGTTATCAGCCCCAGCATTTT
NA TRBJ2-7 12 TRBD2 TRBV6-5 CASKAGDYEQYF TGTGCCAGCAAAGCGGGGGACTACGAGCAGTACTTC
once TRBJ2-5 15 NA TRBV5-5 CASSLGLATTETQYF TGTGCCAGCAGCTTGGGGCTAGCGACGACGGAGACCCAGTACTTC
NA TRBJ1-1 15 NA TRBV5-1 CASSLNGEMNTEAFF TGCGCCAGCAGCTTGAATGGGGAGATGAACACTGAAGCTTTCTTT
NA TRBJ2-7 14 TRBD2 TRBV11-1 CASSLARGGSEQYF TGTGCCAGCAGCTTAGCCCGGGGAGGGAGCGAGCAGTACTTC
NA TRBJ2-3 15 NA TRBV5-4 CASSLPGTSTDTQYF TGTGCCAGCAGCTTGCCGGGGACAAGCACAGATACGCAGTATTTT
NA TRBJ1-4 14 NA TRBV7-9 CASSLETGNEKLFF TGTGCCAGCAGCTTAGAAACAGGGAATGAAAAACTGTTTTTT
NA TRBJ1-1 13 TRBD1 TRBV2 CASDRGTRTEAFF TGTGCCAGCGACAGGGGAACGAGAACTGAAGCTTTCTTT
NA TRBJ1-1 13 NA TRBV28 CASSPHGGGEAFF TGTGCCAGCAGCCCCCATGGGGGGGGTGAAGCTTTCTTT
NA TRBJ2-5 13 NA TRBV11-3 CASSLQVEETQYF TGTGCCAGCAGCTTACAGGTAGAAGAGACCCAGTACTTC
NA TRBJ1-4 17 TRBD1 TRBV14 CASSQMTGAAANEKLFF TGTGCCAGCAGCCAAATGACAGGGGCGGCGGCTAATGAAAAACTGTTTTTT
once TRBJ2-1 15 NA TRBV7-9 CASSLLGGSYNEQFF TGTGCCAGCAGCTTGCTTGGCGGTTCCTACAATGAGCAGTTCTTC
once TRBJ2-7 14 TRBD1 TRBV9 CASSSGTGYGEQYF TGTGCCAGCAGCTCCGGGACAGGGTATGGCGAGCAGTACTTC
NA TRBJ1-1 13 TRBD1 TRBV5-1 CASSRQGAGEAFF TGCGCCAGCAGTAGACAGGGGGCGGGTGAAGCTTTCTTT
NA TRBJ2-2 18 TRBD2 TRBV5-1 CASSPLLNSGRVTGELFF TGCGCCAGCAGCCCTCTCCTCAATAGCGGGCGAGTCACCGGGGAGCTGTTTTTT
NA TRBJ1-5 14 TRBD1 TRBV11-2 CASSAGQAGRPQHF TGTGCCAGCAGTGCCGGACAGGCAGGCAGGCCCCAGCATTTT
NA TRBJ2-5 15 TRBD2 TRBV5-6 CASSSGLAEKETQYF TGTGCCAGCAGCTCGGGACTAGCGGAAAAAGAGACCCAGTACTTC
NA TRBJ2-7 12 NA TRBV19 CASSIRGYEQYF TGTGCCAGTAGTATAAGGGGGTACGAGCAGTACTTC
NA TRBJ1-3 15 NA TRBV14 CASSQTGSSGNTIYF TGTGCCAGCAGCCAAACAGGGTCGTCTGGAAACACCATATATTTT
NA TRBJ1-4 15 NA TRBV4-1 CASSQVLGGDEKLFF TGCGCCAGCAGCCAAGTTTTGGGGGGGGATGAAAAACTGTTTTTT
NA TRBJ2-7 14 TRBD1 TRBV5-1 CASSHGTGGVEQYF TGCGCCAGCAGCCACGGGACAGGGGGTGTCGAGCAGTACTTC
NA TRBJ1-1 15 TRBD1 TRBV7-2 CASSLGTGMNTEAFF TGTGCCAGCAGCTTAGGGACAGGAATGAACACTGAAGCTTTCTTT
NA TRBJ1-1 14 TRBD1 TRBV9 CASSVGQGDTEAFF TGTGCCAGCAGCGTAGGACAGGGGGACACTGAAGCTTTCTTT
NA TRBJ1-6 15 TRBD1 TRBV18 CASSPGTGNNSPLHF TGTGCCAGCTCACCCGGGACAGGGAATAATTCACCCCTCCACTTT